This TCR beta chain originates from a study of identical twins. The sample holds a few counts of this clonotype. Its matching antigen is unknown. TCRdb fed the 5' RACE reads into MiXCR, producing one record per CDR3 protein. The table includes roughly 490,000 distinct CDR3 sequences, around an eighth detected once. Whole-study findings and limits: Cross-sectional statistical analysis, not tracking of the same donors, underpinned the conclusions.

Looked up from germline, CDR1 is SGHVS and CDR2 is FNYEAQ. V shed 1 base and J shed 1 base, with 10 bases lying between them. CDR3 length: 15 residues. The same data also went into a second study, on yellow fever vaccine responses in identical twins. According to that study: A vaccine T cell response that seemed partly convergent and partly personalized was reported in twins.

The specimen was CD4+ T cells sorted from blood. The chain uses TRBV7-6 and TRBJ1-1; D perhaps matches TRBD1 (5 bases). The TCR comes from a woman aged 18 to 35 in good health. The CDR3 region is CASSLEAGRNTEAFF. The CDR3 bases are TGTGCCAGCAGCTTAGAAGCGGGGCGGAACACTGAAGCTTTCTTT.